The source of this T cell receptor beta chain is a study of regulatory T cells in long-lasting Graves disease. The sample's time point: newly diagnosed GD, antithyroid drugs for less than 3 months. TCR sequences were obtained from RNA taken from PBMCs. For TCR beta, libraries came from iRepertoire HTBI primers and Arm-PCR of CDR3 regions. TCRdb fed the multiplex PCR reads into MiXCR, producing one record per CDR3 protein. The sample includes about 560,000 distinct CDR3 sequences, roughly a sixth of them seen just once. Trimming pared 3 bases from V and 1 base from J, leaving 9 bases between. Germline assignment: CDR1 SEHNR and CDR2 FQNEAQ (reference sequence). The CDR3 covers 14 residues. This sample also belongs to another study, concerning T cells in Graves' hyperthyroidism and ophthalmopathy. That paper states: Recently diagnosed hyperthyroidism of less than 2 months' duration affected patients aged 18 to 65.

The source of this sequence is a man between 18 and 29 years old with Graves disease. This chain links TRBV7-9 with TRBJ2-5; tentatively, D is TRBD2 (5 bases). The input for sequencing was peripheral blood mononuclear cells (PBMCs), taken at new diagnosis, from a patient treated with antithyroid drugs. Here the CDR3 reads CASSFGRGQETQYF. DNA for the CDR3: TGTGCCAGCAGCTTCGGACGGGGCCAAGAGACCCAGTACTTC.